One and the same sample provided the 10 T cell receptor beta chains below, sequenced in a study of PD-1 blockade in classical Hodgkin lymphoma. Using immunoSEQ multiplex PCR, the repertoire was profiled, and TCRdb retains in-frame clones only, with some absent. The sample includes roughly 25,000 clones, around 80% of them seen just once. In every patient, relapse followed autologous stem cell transplantation, while exposure to brentuximab vedotin differed. This material consisted of peripheral blood mononuclear cells (PBMCs), taken at baseline. The source of these receptors is a human donor with classical Hodgkin lymphoma.

This clone has more than one count but fewer than ten. The chain links TRBV6-4 to TRBJ2-7; D ambiguous. The CDR3 loop spans 15 amino acids. The V and J ends lost 5 bases and 2 bases respectively, with 16 bases between them. Germline values: CDR1 MRHNA, CDR2 SNTAGT. The CDR3 region has the DNA TGTGCCAGCAGTTTCGGCCCCCCAAATGCCTACGAGCAGTACTTC. Protein sequence: CASSFGPPNAYEQYF.

This clone was picked up a small number of times. For the CDR3, the DNA is TGTGCCAGCGCTAGGGGAGATACGCAGTATTTT. Encoded protein: CASARGDTQYF. The chain has TRBV6-5 and TRBJ2-3; maybe TRBD1 (5 bases). The CDR3 extends over 11 amino acids. Between the trimmed V and J ends, which lost 8 bases and 5 bases, there was a span of 8 bases. Germline loops: CDR1 MNHEY, CDR2 SVGAGI.

The chain combines TRBV15 with TRBJ2-1; maybe TRBD2 (6 bases). Germline CDR1 reads LNHNV; CDR2 reads YYDKDF (reference sequence). The CDR3 extends over 15 amino acids. The ends were cut back, 0 bases at V and 1 base at J, with 7 bases in the middle. CDR3 amino acids: CATSRDSGSYNEQFF. CDR3 sequence (DNA): TGTGCCACCAGCAGAGATAGCGGATCCTACAATGAGCAGTTCTTC.

V is TRBV5-1 and J is TRBJ2-2; 8 bases map to TRBD1. The V gene's germline CDR1 is SGHRS and CDR2 YFSETQ. This CDR3 region has 15 residues. V was pared by 6 bases and J by 1 base, with 5 bases of the junction left unmatched. The CDR3 DNA sequence: TGCGCCAGCACTTCCGGGACAGGGAACACCGGGGAGCTGTTTTTT. This encodes CASTSGTGNTGELFF. The complete variable domain, with remaining parts taken from reference TRBV5-1 and TRBJ2-2, reads KAGVTQTPRYLIKTRGQQVTLSCSPISGHRSVSWYQQTPGQGLQFLFEYFSETQRNKGNFPGRFSGRQFSNSRSEMNVSTLELGDSALYLCASTSGTGNTGELFFGEGSRLTVL.

CDR3 bases: TGTGCCAGCAGTTACCAGGGGTCGGGGGCTGAAGCTTTCTTT. This translates into CASSYQGSGAEAFF. The J gene is TRBJ1-1, the V gene TRBV6-6; TRBD1 might be the D (6 bases). The CDR3 has 14 residues. Trimming left V 2 bases short and J 6 bases short, with 13 bases between. The V gene's germline CDR1 is MNHNY and CDR2 SVGAGI (reference sequence).

The chain links TRBV9 to TRBJ2-1; tentatively, D is TRBD1 (6 bases). The V and J ends lost 0 bases and 8 bases respectively, with 15 bases between them. The germline V gene encodes CDR1 SGDLS and CDR2 YYNGEE. This CDR3 comprises 15 residues. The CDR3 spells CASSVGLGGSHEQFF. The CDR3 DNA sequence: TGTGCCAGCAGCGTAGGCCTAGGGGGTTCCCATGAGCAGTTCTTC.

CDR3 nucleotides: TGTGCCAGCAGCTTAGAGGGCAGCGGGAGAAATGGCTACACCTTC. The encoded protein is CASSLEGSGRNGYTF. J is TRBJ1-2 and V is TRBV7-2; the D is unclear. V was cut by 1 base and J by 6 bases, with 15 bases left in between. The CDR3 spans 15 residues. Germline V lookup: CDR1 SGHTA, CDR2 FQGNSA.

CDR3 sequence reads: CASSYVNSPLHF. DNA for the CDR3: TGTGCCAGCTCCTATGTTAATTCACCCCTCCACTTT. The chain carries TRBV6-5 and TRBJ1-6; D is unclear. Germline CDR1 reads MNHEY; CDR2 reads SVGAGI. V lost 8 bases, J lost 6 bases, and 8 bases lay in between. This CDR3 region has 12 residues.

This rearrangement joins TRBV4-1 to TRBJ2-1; D call uncertain. Germline lookup yields CDR1 MGHRA and CDR2 YSYEKL. CDR3 length: 14 amino acids. With 2 bases removed from V and 7 bases from J, the gap between germline ends came to 12 bases. The CDR3 nucleotides are TGCGCCAGCAGCCAATCCCCGCTTTCAAATGAGCAGTTCTTC. This encodes CASSQSPLSNEQFF.

The rearrangement links TRBV2 to TRBJ1-2; 7 bases are a match to TRBD1. Germline-derived CDR1 and CDR2 are SNHLY and FYNNEI. Germline trimming cut 5 bases from V and 4 bases from J; bases unmatched to any gene: 7. The CDR3 is 14 amino acids. DNA for the CDR3: TGTGCCAGCAGTTCAGGGACAGAGAGCTATGGCTACACCTTC. This translates into CASSSGTESYGYTF.